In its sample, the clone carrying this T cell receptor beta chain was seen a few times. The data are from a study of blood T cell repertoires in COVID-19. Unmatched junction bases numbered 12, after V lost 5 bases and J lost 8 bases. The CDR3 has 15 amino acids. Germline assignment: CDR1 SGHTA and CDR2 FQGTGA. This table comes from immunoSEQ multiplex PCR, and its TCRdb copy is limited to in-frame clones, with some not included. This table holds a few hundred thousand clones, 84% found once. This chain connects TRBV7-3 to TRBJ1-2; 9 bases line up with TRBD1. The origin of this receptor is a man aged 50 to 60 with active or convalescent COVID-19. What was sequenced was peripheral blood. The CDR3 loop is CASSPSPGTGLGYTF. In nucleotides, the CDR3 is TGTGCCAGCAGCCCGTCTCCCGGGACAGGGTTGGGCTACACCTTC.